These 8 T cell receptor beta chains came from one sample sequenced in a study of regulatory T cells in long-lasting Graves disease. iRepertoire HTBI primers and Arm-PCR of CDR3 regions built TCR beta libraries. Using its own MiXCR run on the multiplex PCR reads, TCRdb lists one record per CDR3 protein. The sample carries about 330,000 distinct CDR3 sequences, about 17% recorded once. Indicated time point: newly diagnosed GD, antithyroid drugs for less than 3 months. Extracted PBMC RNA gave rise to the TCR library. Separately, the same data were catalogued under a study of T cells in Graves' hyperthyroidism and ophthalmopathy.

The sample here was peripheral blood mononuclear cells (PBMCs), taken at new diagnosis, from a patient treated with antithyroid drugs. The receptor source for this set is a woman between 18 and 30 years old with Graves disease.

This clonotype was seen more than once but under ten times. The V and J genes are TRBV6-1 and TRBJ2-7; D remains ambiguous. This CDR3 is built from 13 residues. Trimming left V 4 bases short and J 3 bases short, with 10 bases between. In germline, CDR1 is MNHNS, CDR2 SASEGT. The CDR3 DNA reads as TGTGCCAGCAGTGGGGTTCTAAACTACGAGCAGTACTTC. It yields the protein CASSGVLNYEQYF.

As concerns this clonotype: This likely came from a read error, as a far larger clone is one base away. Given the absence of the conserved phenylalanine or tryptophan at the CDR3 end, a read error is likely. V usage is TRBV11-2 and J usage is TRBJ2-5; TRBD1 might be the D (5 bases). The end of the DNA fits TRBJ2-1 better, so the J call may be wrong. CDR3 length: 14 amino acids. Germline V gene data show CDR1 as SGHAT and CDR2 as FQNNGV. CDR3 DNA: TGTGCCAGCAGCTTCAGGGAAATCAAGAATGAGCAGTTCCTC. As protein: CASSFREIKNEQFL.

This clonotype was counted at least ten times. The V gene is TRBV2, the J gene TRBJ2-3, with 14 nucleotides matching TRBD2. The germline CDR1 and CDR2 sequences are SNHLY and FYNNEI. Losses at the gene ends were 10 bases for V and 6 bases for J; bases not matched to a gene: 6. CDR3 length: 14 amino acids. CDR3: CAIRTSGGSDTQYF. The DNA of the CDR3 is TGTGCCATCCGGACTAGCGGGGGGTCCGATACGCAGTATTTT.

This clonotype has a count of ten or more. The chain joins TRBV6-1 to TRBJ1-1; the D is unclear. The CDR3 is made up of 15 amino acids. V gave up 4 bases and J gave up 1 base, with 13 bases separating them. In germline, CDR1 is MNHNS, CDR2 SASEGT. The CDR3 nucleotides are TGTGCCAGCAGTGCCGAATGGTACTCGAACACTGAAGCTTTCTTT. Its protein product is CASSAEWYSNTEAFF.

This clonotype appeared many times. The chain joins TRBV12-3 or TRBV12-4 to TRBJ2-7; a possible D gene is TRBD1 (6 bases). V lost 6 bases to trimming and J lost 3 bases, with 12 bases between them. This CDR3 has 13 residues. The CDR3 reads CASRKGQYYEQYF. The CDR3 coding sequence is TGTGCCAGCAGAAAAGGACAGTACTACGAGCAGTACTTC.

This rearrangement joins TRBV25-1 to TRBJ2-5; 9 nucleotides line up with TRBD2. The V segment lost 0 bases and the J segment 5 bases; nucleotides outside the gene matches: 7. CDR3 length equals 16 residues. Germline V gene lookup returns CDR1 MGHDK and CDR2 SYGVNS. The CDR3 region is CASSEYSGGGAETQYF. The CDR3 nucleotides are TGTGCCAGCAGTGAATATTCTGGCGGGGGGGCGGAGACCCAGTACTTC.

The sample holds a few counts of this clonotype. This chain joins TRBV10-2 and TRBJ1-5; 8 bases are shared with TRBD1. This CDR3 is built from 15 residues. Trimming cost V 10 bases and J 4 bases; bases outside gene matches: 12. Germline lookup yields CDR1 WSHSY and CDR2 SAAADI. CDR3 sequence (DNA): TGCGCCAACCCCAATTCTGACAGGGGTAATCAGCCCCAGCATTTT. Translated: CANPNSDRGNQPQHF.

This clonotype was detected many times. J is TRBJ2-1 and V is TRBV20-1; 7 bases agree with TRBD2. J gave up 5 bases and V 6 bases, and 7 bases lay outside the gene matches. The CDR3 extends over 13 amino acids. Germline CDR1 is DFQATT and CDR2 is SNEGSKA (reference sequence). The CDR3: CSARSGKHNEQFF. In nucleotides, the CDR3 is TGCAGTGCACGAAGCGGGAAGCACAATGAGCAGTTCTTC.